This T cell receptor beta chain was sequenced for a study of PD-1 blockade in classical Hodgkin lymphoma. CDR1 is MDHEN and CDR2 is SYDVKM in the germline V gene. This CDR3 is built from 15 residues. V lost 7 bases, J lost 4 bases, and 19 bases lay in between. Patients all relapsed after autologous stem cell transplantation, and there was variation in brentuximab vedotin exposure. Generated by immunoSEQ multiplex PCR, the TCRdb table keeps only in-frame clones and is missing some. The sample includes 40,000 to 45,000 clones, under 75% of them seen just once. The sequencing used peripheral blood mononuclear cells (PBMCs), collected before the second cycle of nivolumab. V gene TRBV28 combines with J gene TRBJ1-1; D is undetermined. The clonotype was recovered from a human donor with classical Hodgkin lymphoma. CDR3 coding DNA: TGTGCCAGCATTAGGGTTTTGGGAATTGGCACTGAAGCTTTCTTT. Its translation: CASIRVLGIGTEAFF.